This T cell receptor (beta chain) was recovered during a study of T cell responses to AZD1222 COVID-19 vaccine. Study information: Second-dose groups at about 4 or about 12 weeks were pooled. Points from the study as a whole: Dominant CD4 TCR responses targeted spike regions 160-218 and 743-854. The study identified only five to seven AZD1222 recipients as seropositive at baseline. Among the donors, most were white British and more were female, and clonal diversity was possibly underestimated.

The CDR3 loop spans 12 amino acids. Germline V gene data show CDR1 as SGHAT and CDR2 as FQDESV (reference sequence). The ends were cut back, 2 bases at V and 6 bases at J, with 5 bases in the middle. TCRdb keeps only in-frame clones here, not all; method: immunoSEQ multiplex PCR. The sample holds some 130,000 clones, 75% to 90% seen once. This clone appeared a few times. Its antigen is currently unknown. The chain joins TRBV11-1 to TRBJ2-1, with D hard to call. Specimen: peripheral blood, collected on day 0 of AZD1222 vaccination. The TCR sequence derives from an adult in good health. This CDR3 is CASSLSFNEQFF. CDR3 sequence (DNA): TGTGCCAGCAGCTTATCGTTCAATGAGCAGTTCTTC.